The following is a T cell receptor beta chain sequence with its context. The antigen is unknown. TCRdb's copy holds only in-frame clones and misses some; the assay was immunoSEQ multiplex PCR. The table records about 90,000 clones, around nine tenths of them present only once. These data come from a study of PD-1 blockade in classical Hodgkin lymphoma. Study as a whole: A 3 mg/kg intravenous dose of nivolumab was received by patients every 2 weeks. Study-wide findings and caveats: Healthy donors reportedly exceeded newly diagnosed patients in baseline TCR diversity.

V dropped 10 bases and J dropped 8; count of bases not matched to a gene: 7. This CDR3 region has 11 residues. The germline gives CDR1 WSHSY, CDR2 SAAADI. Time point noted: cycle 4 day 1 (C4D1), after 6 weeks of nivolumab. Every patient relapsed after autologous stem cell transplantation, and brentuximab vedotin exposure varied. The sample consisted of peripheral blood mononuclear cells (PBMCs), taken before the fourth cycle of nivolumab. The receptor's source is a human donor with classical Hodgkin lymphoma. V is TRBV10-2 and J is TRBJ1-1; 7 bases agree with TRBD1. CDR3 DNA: TGCGCCATCAGGGACAGTGCGGAAGCTTTCTTT. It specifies CAIRDSAEAFF.